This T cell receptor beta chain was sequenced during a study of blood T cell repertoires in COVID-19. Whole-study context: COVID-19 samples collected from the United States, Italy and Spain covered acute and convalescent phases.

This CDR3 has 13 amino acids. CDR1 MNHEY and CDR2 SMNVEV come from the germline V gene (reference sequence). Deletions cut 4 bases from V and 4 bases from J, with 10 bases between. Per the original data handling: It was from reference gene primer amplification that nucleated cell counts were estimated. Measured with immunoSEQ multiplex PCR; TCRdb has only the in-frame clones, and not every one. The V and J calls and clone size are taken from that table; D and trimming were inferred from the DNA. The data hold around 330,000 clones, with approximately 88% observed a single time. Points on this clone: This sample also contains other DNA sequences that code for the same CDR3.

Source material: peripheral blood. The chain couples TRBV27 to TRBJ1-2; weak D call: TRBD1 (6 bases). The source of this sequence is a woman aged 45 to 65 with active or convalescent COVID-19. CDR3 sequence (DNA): TGTGCCAGCAGTTGGACAGCATCCTATGGCTACACCTTC. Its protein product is CASSWTASYGYTF.